This record covers a single T cell receptor (beta chain). The antigen remains unidentified. The CDR3 has 11 residues. CDR1 SQVTM and CDR2 ANQGSEA come from the germline V gene. This sample stems from a study of T cells expressing NK-cell markers. Study-wide background: Underlying the TCR beta repertoires were sorted CD3+CD56+NKG2C+, CD3+CD56+NKG2C- and CD3+CD56-NKG2C+ T cells.

Study-level results: The contribution of dominant NKG2C+ clonotypes to CD8+ T cells in roughly six donors was about 1.0-7.0%. It was still unclear whether expanded NKG2C+ T cell clones were HCMV specific.

TCRdb reprocessed the 5' RACE reads, with one entry per CDR3 protein and no DNA. The repertoire table contains some 120,000 distinct CDR3 sequences. The chain is built from TRBV29-1 and TRBJ2-7. This TCR came from a woman between 18 and 69 years old in good health. The sample comprised blood T cells: a sorted CD56 or NKG2C T cell subset, CD4+ or CD8+ T cells, or bulk PBMC T cells (not recorded which). The CDR3 region is CSVGGGYEQYF.